The 32 T cell receptor beta chains presented below share a single source sample, sequenced in a study of blood T cell repertoires in COVID-19. Sequenced by immunoSEQ multiplex PCR; TCRdb stores in-frame clones only, minus some. The data hold 85,000 to 130,000 clones, with about four fifths observed a single time. Sequencing was performed on peripheral blood. The receptors come from a man between 60 and 75 years old with acute or convalescent COVID-19.

This clone appeared a single time. The rearrangement links TRBV11-3 to TRBJ2-3; no clear D gene. With 2 bases removed from V and 1 base from J, the gap between germline ends came to 7 bases. CDR3 length equals 14 residues. Looked up from germline, CDR1 is SGHNT and CDR2 is YENEEA. CDR3 amino acids: CASSLLSGTDTQYF. The CDR3 nucleotides are TGTGCCAGCAGCTTACTCTCGGGCACAGATACGCAGTATTTT.

The genes are TRBV18 and TRBJ2-1; 8 bases agree with TRBD2. Germline CDR1 KGHSH, CDR2 LQKENI. CDR3 size: 13 residues. Trimming took 5 bases from V and 9 from J; bases not matched to a gene: 6. The CDR3 loop reads CASSERENSEQFF. The CDR3 region has the DNA TGTGCCAGCTCAGAGCGGGAGAACTCTGAGCAGTTCTTC. The full variable domain, in which reference TRBV18 and TRBJ2-1 provide the parts outside the CDR3, is NAGVMQNPRHLVRRRGQEARLRCSPMKGHSHVYWYRQLPEEGLKFMVYLQKENIIDESGMPKERFSAEFPKEGPSILRIQQVVRGDSAAYFCASSERENSEQFFGPGTRLTVL.

The V call is TRBV7-8, the J call TRBJ2-1; 11 bases align to TRBD2. Germline trimming cut 5 bases from V and 7 bases from J; bases unmatched to any gene: 10. There are 16 residues in the CDR3. CDR1 and CDR2 from the germline V gene are SGHVS and FQNEAQ. The CDR3 sequence: CASSSRIGLAGNEQFF. CDR3 nucleotides: TGTGCCAGCAGCAGTCGAATAGGACTAGCGGGTAATGAGCAGTTCTTC.

The CDR3 reads CASNRGDESDEQFF. The CDR3 DNA is TGTGCCAGCAACAGGGGGGACGAAAGCGATGAGCAGTTCTTC. This chain uses TRBV6-5 with TRBJ2-1; 8 bases are shared with TRBD1. The germline gives CDR1 MNHEY, CDR2 SVGAGI. There are 14 residues in the CDR3. V shed 7 bases and J 8 bases; nucleotides not matched to a gene: 10.

The chain carries TRBV5-1 and TRBJ2-3, with 7 bases that match TRBD2. V dropped 5 bases and J dropped 0; count of bases not matched to a gene: 9. Germline V gives CDR1 SGHRS, CDR2 YFSETQ. The CDR3 totals 16 residues. As DNA, the CDR3 is TGCGCCAGCAGGGGACTAAGCGGGGCTAGCACAGATACGCAGTATTTT. This gives the protein CASRGLSGASTDTQYF.

The rearrangement links TRBV7-8 to TRBJ1-1, with a weak D call TRBD1 (5 bases). The CDR3 is 14 residues long. With 4 bases removed from V and 3 bases from J, the gap between germline ends came to 12 bases. Germline CDR1 is SGHVS and CDR2 is FQNEAQ. The CDR3 here is CASSSREGDTEAFF. The DNA for the CDR3 is TGTGCCAGCAGCTCCAGGGAGGGAGACACTGAAGCTTTCTTT.

This chain connects TRBV11-2 to TRBJ2-5; 12 nucleotides match TRBD1. The J segment lost 4 bases and the V segment lost 4 bases, leaving 13 bases of the junction unmatched. CDR1 is SGHAT and CDR2 is FQNNGV in the germline V gene. This CDR3 comprises 18 residues. CDR3 amino acids: CASSSERRGTGGRETQYF. CDR3 nucleotides: TGTGCCAGCAGCTCCGAACGAAGGGGGACAGGGGGCCGAGAGACCCAGTACTTC. The complete variable domain, with remaining parts taken from reference TRBV11-2 and TRBJ2-5, reads EAGVAQSPRYKIIEKRQSVAFWCNPISGHATLYWYQQILGQGPKLLIQFQNNGVVDDSQLPKDRFSAERLKGVDSTLKIQPAKLEDSAVYLCASSSERRGTGGRETQYFGPGTRLLVL.

The chain uses TRBV18 and TRBJ2-7; tentatively, D is TRBD1 (6 bases). The V end lost 3 bases, the J end lost 6 bases, and 12 bases lay between the germline ends. The CDR3 has 13 residues. Germline V gene data show CDR1 as KGHSH and CDR2 as LQKENI. CDR3 nucleotide sequence: TGTGCCAGCTCACCCAAACAGGGTACCGAGCAGTACTTC. Translating gives CASSPKQGTEQYF. Together with reference TRBV18 and TRBJ2-7, the CDR3 gives the full variable domain: NAGVMQNPRHLVRRRGQEARLRCSPMKGHSHVYWYRQLPEEGLKFMVYLQKENIIDESGMPKERFSAEFPKEGPSILRIQQVVRGDSAAYFCASSPKQGTEQYFGPGTRLTVT.

The chain uses TRBV24-1 and TRBJ1-2; 9 nucleotides line up with TRBD1. The junction had 6 bases not matched to a gene; V was cut back by 3 bases and J by 5 bases. CDR3 size: 15 residues. CDR1 and CDR2 from the germline V gene are KGHDR and SFDVKD. The CDR3 loop reads CATSDPGTGLYGYTF. As DNA, the CDR3 is TGTGCCACCAGTGATCCCGGGACAGGGCTTTATGGCTACACCTTC.

The chain couples TRBV18 to TRBJ2-7; weak D call: TRBD1 (6 bases). V was pared by 2 bases and J by 6 bases, with 8 bases between. CDR3 length: 12 residues. CDR1 is KGHSH, CDR2 LQKENI, per germline. The CDR3 protein is CASSPIRGEQYV. DNA for the CDR3: TGTGCCAGCTCACCAATCAGGGGCGAGCAGTACGTC.

V and J are TRBV7-9 and TRBJ2-7; possibly TRBD1 for D (6 bases). V lost 5 bases and J 6 bases, leaving 20 bases between the germline ends. Looked up from germline, CDR1 is SEHNR and CDR2 is FQNEAQ (reference sequence). There are 15 residues in the CDR3. CDR3 loop: CASSPYRDPRGEQYF. The CDR3 DNA is TGTGCCAGCAGCCCCTACAGGGATCCACGGGGCGAGCAGTACTTC.

J is TRBJ2-3 and V is TRBV7-9, with TRBD2 identical over 11 bases. Germline lookup yields CDR1 SEHNR and CDR2 FQNEAQ (reference sequence). V lost 5 bases and J lost 5; bases outside the gene matches: 9. This CDR3 comprises 16 residues. The CDR3 spells CASSVGLAVWKDTQYF. In nucleotides, the CDR3 is TGTGCCAGCAGCGTGGGACTAGCGGTTTGGAAAGATACGCAGTATTTT.

The chain has TRBV19 and TRBJ1-2; D is possibly TRBD1 (6 bases). V lost 5 bases to trimming and J lost 6 bases, with 19 bases between them. This CDR3 has 15 amino acids. Per germline, CDR1 LNHDA and CDR2 SQIVND (reference sequence). The CDR3 sequence is CASSSPRTGRDGYTF. CDR3 DNA: TGTGCCAGTAGTTCACCACGCACAGGGAGGGATGGCTACACCTTC.

This clone came up a few times. The chain joins TRBV2 to TRBJ2-1; 12 nucleotides line up with TRBD1. The CDR3 contains 15 residues. The junction had 5 bases not matched to a gene; V was cut back by 3 bases and J by 8 bases. Germline V gene data show CDR1 as SNHLY and CDR2 as FYNNEI. The CDR3 reads CASSDSRDRGHEQFF. Written as DNA, the CDR3 is TGTGCCAGCAGTGATTCGAGGGACAGGGGGCATGAGCAGTTCTTC. Full variable domain (remainder filled in from reference TRBV2 and TRBJ2-1): EPEVTQTPSHQVTQMGQEVILRCVPISNHLYFYWYRQILGQKVEFLVSFYNNEISEKSEIFDDQFSVERPDGSNFTLKIRSTKLEDSAMYFCASSDSRDRGHEQFFGPGTRLTVL.

V usage is TRBV19 and J usage is TRBJ2-1, with 9 nucleotides matching TRBD2. Germline CDR1 is LNHDA and CDR2 is SQIVND (reference sequence). J lost 7 bases, V lost 5 bases, and 12 bases had no gene match. The CDR3 is 16 residues long. CDR3 loop: CASSLAGGPVWNEQFF. In nucleotides, the CDR3 is TGTGCCAGTAGTCTGGCGGGAGGGCCGGTTTGGAATGAGCAGTTCTTC.

The sample holds one count of this clone. The J gene is TRBJ1-5, the V gene TRBV2; no clear D. The CDR3 contains 13 residues. The V end was cut by 4 bases, the J end by 7 bases, with 11 bases between. Looked up from germline, CDR1 is SNHLY and CDR2 is FYNNEI. In DNA, the CDR3 is TGTGCCAGCAGTGGGCGGGGTGGCCAGCCCCAGCATTTT. This codes for CASSGRGGQPQHF.

The chain carries TRBV12-3 or TRBV12-4 and TRBJ1-1; D is uncertain. There are 11 residues in the CDR3. The ends were cut back, 3 bases at V and 10 bases at J, with 9 bases in the middle. The CDR3 nucleotides read TGTGCCAGCAGTTTTAGGGAGGCAGCTTTCTTT. Translated: CASSFREAAFF.

The gene calls are TRBV5-5 and TRBJ2-7, with D perhaps TRBD2 (6 bases). V shed 5 bases and J shed 0 bases, with 12 bases lying between them. CDR1 is SGHKS, CDR2 YYEKEE, per germline (reference sequence). The CDR3 loop spans 14 amino acids. CDR3 nucleotides: TGTGCCAGCAGTCGGGACTTCGCCTCCTACGAGCAGTACGTC. Protein product: CASSRDFASYEQYV.

This clone appeared a few times. The J gene is TRBJ1-1, the V gene TRBV7-9, with D perhaps matching TRBD1 (5 bases). V was cut by 6 bases and J by 4 bases, with 12 bases left in between. The CDR3 loop spans 13 amino acids. CDR1 is SEHNR, CDR2 FQNEAQ, per germline (reference sequence). The DNA of the CDR3 is TGTGCCAGCAGATCAGGGTTTGCCACTGAAGCTTTCTTT. Translating it yields CASRSGFATEAFF. Full variable domain (outside the CDR3, taken from reference TRBV7-9 and TRBJ1-1): DTGVSQNPRHKITKRGQNVTFRCDPISEHNRLYWYRQTLGQGPEFLTYFQNEAQLEKSRLLSDRFSAERPKGSFSTLEIQRTEQGDSAMYLCASRSGFATEAFFGQGTRLTVV.

This sequence joins TRBV28 and TRBJ1-1; weak D call: TRBD1 (6 bases). Germline values: CDR1 MDHEN, CDR2 SYDVKM. The CDR3 is made up of 15 amino acids. V dropped 5 bases and J dropped 0 bases, with 13 bases sitting between them. The CDR3 coding sequence is TGTGCCAGCAGTCCCCCGACAGGAATGAACACTGAAGCTTTCTTT. As protein: CASSPPTGMNTEAFF.

In DNA, the CDR3 is TGTGCCAGCTCACTATTAGCGGGAGCCTCCTACGAGCAGTACTTC. Its translation: CASSLLAGASYEQYF. The V and J genes are TRBV18 and TRBJ2-7, with 9 bases fitting TRBD2. V shed 4 bases and J 0 bases; nucleotides not matched to a gene: 4. CDR1 is KGHSH and CDR2 is LQKENI in the germline V gene. The CDR3 contains 15 residues.

The rearrangement links TRBV18 to TRBJ1-2; TRBD1 is a possible D gene (5 bases). This CDR3 is 14 amino acids long. V lost 1 base to trimming and J lost 9 bases, with 15 bases between them. Germline-derived CDR1 and CDR2 are KGHSH and LQKENI. The CDR3 DNA reads TGTGCCAGCTCACCACAGGGGAACCAAGGAAGCTACACCTTC. This codes for CASSPQGNQGSYTF.

The V gene is TRBV6-7, the J gene TRBJ2-1; 8 nucleotides agree with TRBD2. TRBV6-7 is noted as an ORF with a role that remains uncertain. Losses at the gene ends were 2 bases for V and 7 bases for J; bases not matched to a gene: 4. The CDR3 spans 14 residues. The CDR3 loop is CASSYQREHNEQFF. CDR3 in DNA: TGTGCCAGCAGTTACCAGCGGGAGCATAATGAGCAGTTCTTC.

The chain employs TRBV5-4 and TRBJ1-2; TRBD1 aligns across 9 bases. Trimming removed 4 bases from V and 5 bases from J; junction bases left unmatched: 3. This CDR3 contains 13 residues. Per germline, CDR1 SGHNT and CDR2 YYREEE (reference sequence). This CDR3 reads CASSPTGGYGYTF. The CDR3 DNA follows: TGTGCCAGCAGCCCGACAGGGGGGTATGGCTACACCTTC.

The chain combines TRBV5-4 with TRBJ2-1, with D perhaps TRBD2 (5 bases). The CDR3 spans 15 residues. V was trimmed by 1 base and J by 2 bases, leaving 10 bases between them. Germline V lookup: CDR1 SGHNT, CDR2 YYREEE (reference sequence). The CDR3 loop is CASSLYGNPYNEQFF. The CDR3 DNA reads as TGTGCCAGCAGCTTGTACGGGAACCCCTACAATGAGCAGTTCTTC.

This chain joins TRBV11-2 and TRBJ1-2, with D tentatively TRBD1 (6 bases). V lost 6 bases and J lost 7, with 18 bases in between. The CDR3 contains 14 residues. In germline, CDR1 is SGHAT, CDR2 FQNNGV. The CDR3 protein is CASSSEGGLGGYTF. The DNA of the CDR3 is TGTGCCAGCAGTTCCGAAGGGGGTTTGGGTGGCTACACCTTC.

This chain joins TRBV4-2 and TRBJ1-6; TRBD1 matches at 8 bases. CDR3 length: 18 amino acids. Germline V CDR1 and CDR2: LGHNA, YNFKEQ. After removal of 0 bases from V and 7 bases from J, the junction contained 11 bases not matched to a gene. This chain's CDR3 is CASSQDAPRTGLNSPLHF. The CDR3 bases are TGTGCCAGCAGCCAAGATGCCCCCCGGACAGGGCTAAATTCACCCCTCCACTTT.

This clone was observed a handful of times. One junction end disagrees with the germline gene, perhaps due to a read error. V usage is TRBV11-2 and J usage is TRBJ2-7; D is possibly TRBD2 (6 bases). CDR3 length: 14 amino acids. Germline CDR1 is SGHAT and CDR2 is FQNNGV. CDR3 bases: TGTGCCAGCAGCTTAAGGTGGGACTCCAACGAGCAGTACTTC. It encodes CASSLRWDSNEQYF.

V and J are TRBV10-1 and TRBJ2-3; the match to TRBD2 covers 8 bases. Looked up from germline, CDR1 is WNHNN and CDR2 is SYGVQD (reference sequence). The CDR3 spans 15 residues. Unmatched junction bases numbered 5, after V lost 4 bases and J lost 2 bases. CDR3 coding DNA: TGCGCCAGCAGTGCAATAGCGGGATACACAGATACGCAGTATTTT. This translates into CASSAIAGYTDTQYF.

The gene calls are TRBV20-1 and TRBJ1-1; 8 nucleotides agree with TRBD1. The CDR3 loop spans 15 amino acids. V lost 3 bases, J lost 2 bases, and 8 bases stayed unmatched. Germline CDR1 and CDR2: DFQATT and SNEGSKA (reference sequence). The CDR3 sequence is CSASVTGTGNTEAFF. CDR3 coding DNA: TGCAGTGCTAGTGTAACCGGGACAGGAAACACTGAAGCTTTCTTT.

The genes are TRBV7-2 and TRBJ1-1, with D unclear. Trimming pared 5 bases from V and 7 bases from J, leaving 11 bases between. Germline values: CDR1 SGHTA, CDR2 FQGNSA. The CDR3 has 12 residues. The DNA of the CDR3 is TGTGCCAGCAGCCCAAGAACGAGTGAAGCTTTCTTT. Its translation is CASSPRTSEAFF.

This clone was observed a handful of times. The chain links TRBV10-1 to TRBJ2-7; D is perhaps TRBD1 (6 bases). V lost 2 bases and J lost 4, with 12 bases in between. The CDR3 has 14 amino acids. Germline lookup yields CDR1 WNHNN and CDR2 SYGVQD (reference sequence). The CDR3 DNA is TGCGCCAGCAGTGAGACGGGACATAGTTACGAGCAGTACTTC. The encoded protein is CASSETGHSYEQYF.